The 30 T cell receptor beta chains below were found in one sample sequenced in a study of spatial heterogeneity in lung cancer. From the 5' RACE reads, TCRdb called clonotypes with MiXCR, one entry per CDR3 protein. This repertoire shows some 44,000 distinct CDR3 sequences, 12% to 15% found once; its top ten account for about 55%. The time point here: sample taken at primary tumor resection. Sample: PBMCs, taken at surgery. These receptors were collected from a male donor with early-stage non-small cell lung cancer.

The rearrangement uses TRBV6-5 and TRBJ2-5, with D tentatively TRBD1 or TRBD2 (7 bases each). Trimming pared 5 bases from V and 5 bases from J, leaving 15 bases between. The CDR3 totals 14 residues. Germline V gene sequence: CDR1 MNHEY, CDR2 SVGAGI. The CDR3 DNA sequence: TGTGCCAGCAGTCAGGGAGGGGGCGTTGAGACCCAGTACTTC. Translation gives CASSQGGGVETQYF.

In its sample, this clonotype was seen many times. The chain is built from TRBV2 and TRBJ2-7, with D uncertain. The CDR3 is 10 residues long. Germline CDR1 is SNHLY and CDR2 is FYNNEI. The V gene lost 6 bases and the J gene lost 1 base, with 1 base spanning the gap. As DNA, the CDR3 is TGTGCCAGCAGATCCTACGAGCAGTACTTC. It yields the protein CASRSYEQYF.

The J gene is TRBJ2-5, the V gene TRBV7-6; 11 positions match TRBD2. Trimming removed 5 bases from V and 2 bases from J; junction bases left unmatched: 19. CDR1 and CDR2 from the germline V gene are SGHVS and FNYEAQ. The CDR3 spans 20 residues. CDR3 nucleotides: TGTGCCAGCAGCCGCCCTAGTTTGACTAGCGGGGCCCTGACTCAAGAGACCCAGTACTTC. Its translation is CASSRPSLTSGALTQETQYF.

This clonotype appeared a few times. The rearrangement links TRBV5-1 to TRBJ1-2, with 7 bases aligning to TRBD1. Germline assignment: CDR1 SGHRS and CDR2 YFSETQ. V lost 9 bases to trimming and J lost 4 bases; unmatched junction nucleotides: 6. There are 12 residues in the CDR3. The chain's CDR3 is CATGDSGYGYTF. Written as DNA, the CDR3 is TGCGCCACCGGGGACAGTGGCTATGGCTACACCTTC.

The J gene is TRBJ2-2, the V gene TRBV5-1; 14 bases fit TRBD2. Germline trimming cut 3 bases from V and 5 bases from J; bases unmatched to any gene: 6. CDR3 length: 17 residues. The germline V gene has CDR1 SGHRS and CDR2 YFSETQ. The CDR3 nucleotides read TGCGCCAGCAGCTCCGGGACTAGCGGGAGAAAAACCGGGGAGCTGTTTTTT. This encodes CASSSGTSGRKTGELFF.

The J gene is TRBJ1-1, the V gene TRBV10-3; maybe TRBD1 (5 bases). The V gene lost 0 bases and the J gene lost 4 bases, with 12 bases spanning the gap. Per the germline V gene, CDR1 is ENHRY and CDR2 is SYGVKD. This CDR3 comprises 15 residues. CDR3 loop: CAISESTAGSTEAFF. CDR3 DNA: TGTGCCATCAGTGAGTCGACAGCCGGGAGCACTGAAGCTTTCTTT.

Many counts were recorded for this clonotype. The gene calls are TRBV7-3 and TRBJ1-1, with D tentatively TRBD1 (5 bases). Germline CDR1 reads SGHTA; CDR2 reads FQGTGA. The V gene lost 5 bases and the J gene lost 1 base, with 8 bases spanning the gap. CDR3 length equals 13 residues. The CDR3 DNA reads TGTGCCAGCAGCCCCGGACAGAACACTGAAGCTTTCTTT. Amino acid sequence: CASSPGQNTEAFF.

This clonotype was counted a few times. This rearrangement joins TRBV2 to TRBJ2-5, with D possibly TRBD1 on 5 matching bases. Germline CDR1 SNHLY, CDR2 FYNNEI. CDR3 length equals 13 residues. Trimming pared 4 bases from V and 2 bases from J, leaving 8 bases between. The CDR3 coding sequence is TGTGCCAGCAGTGCGGACACACAAGAGACCCAGTACTTC. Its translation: CASSADTQETQYF.

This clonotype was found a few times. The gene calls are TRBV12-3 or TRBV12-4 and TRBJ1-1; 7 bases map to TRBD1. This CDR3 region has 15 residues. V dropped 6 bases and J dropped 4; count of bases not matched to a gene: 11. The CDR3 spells CASRRQGPMGTEAFF. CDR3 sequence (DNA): TGTGCCAGCAGACGACAGGGACCCATGGGCACTGAAGCTTTCTTT.

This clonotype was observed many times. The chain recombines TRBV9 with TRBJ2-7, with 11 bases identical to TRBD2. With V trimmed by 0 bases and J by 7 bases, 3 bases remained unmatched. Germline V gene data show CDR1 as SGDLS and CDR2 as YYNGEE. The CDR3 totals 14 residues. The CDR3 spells CASSVELAGAEQYF. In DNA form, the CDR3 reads TGTGCCAGCAGCGTAGAACTAGCGGGGGCAGAGCAGTACTTC.

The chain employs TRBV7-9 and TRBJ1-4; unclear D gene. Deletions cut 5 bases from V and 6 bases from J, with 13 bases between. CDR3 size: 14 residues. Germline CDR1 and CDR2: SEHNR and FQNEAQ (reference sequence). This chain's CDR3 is CASSMTRVDEKLFF. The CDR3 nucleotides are TGTGCCAGCAGCATGACAAGGGTGGATGAAAAACTGTTTTTT.

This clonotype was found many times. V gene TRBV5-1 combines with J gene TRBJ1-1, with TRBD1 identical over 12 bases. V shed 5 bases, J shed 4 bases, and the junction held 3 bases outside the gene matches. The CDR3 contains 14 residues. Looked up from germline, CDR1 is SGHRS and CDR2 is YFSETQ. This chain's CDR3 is CASSQGQGATEAFF. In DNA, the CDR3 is TGCGCCAGCAGTCAGGGACAGGGGGCCACTGAAGCTTTCTTT.

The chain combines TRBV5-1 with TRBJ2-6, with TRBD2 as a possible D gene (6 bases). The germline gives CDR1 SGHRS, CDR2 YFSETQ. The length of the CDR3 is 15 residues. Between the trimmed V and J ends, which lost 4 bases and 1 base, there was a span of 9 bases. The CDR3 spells CASSTGGSGANVLTF. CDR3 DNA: TGCGCCAGCAGCACAGGAGGGTCTGGGGCCAACGTCCTGACTTTC.

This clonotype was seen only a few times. The CDR3 protein is CASSVRSEETQYF. The CDR3 DNA reads TGTGCCAGCAGCGTAAGAAGCGAGGAGACCCAGTACTTC. V is TRBV9 and J is TRBJ2-5, with D unresolved. The V gene lost 1 base and the J gene lost 5 bases, with 9 bases spanning the gap. The CDR3 totals 13 residues. Germline CDR1 reads SGDLS; CDR2 reads YYNGEE.

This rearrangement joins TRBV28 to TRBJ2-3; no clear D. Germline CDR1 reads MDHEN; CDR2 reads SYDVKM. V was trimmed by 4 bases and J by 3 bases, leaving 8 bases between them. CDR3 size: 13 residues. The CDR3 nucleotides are TGTGCCAGCAGTTCTCCTAGTACAGATACGCAGTATTTT. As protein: CASSSPSTDTQYF.

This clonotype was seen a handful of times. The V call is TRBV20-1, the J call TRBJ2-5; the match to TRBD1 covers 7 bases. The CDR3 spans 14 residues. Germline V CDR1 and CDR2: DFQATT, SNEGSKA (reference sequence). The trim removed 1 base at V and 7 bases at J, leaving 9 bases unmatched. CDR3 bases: TGCAGTGCTAGAGGCCAGGGGGACCCCAGGACCCAGTACTTC. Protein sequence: CSARGQGDPRTQYF.

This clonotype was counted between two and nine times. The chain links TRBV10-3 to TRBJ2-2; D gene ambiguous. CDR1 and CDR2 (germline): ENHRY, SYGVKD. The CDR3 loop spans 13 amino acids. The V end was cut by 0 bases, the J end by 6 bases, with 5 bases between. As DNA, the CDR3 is TGTGCCATCAGTGAGTCGTTGTCCGGGGAGCTGTTTTTT. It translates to CAISESLSGELFF.

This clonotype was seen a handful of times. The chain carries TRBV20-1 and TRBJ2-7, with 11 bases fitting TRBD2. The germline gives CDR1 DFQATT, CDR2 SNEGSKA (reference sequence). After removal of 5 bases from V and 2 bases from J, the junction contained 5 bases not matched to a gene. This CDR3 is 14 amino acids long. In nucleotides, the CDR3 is TGCAGTGCTCCCCGGACTAGCGGGCCCTACGAGCAGTACTTC. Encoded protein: CSAPRTSGPYEQYF.

The CDR3 region is CAWSAGLAGNNEQFF. DNA of the CDR3: TGTGCCTGGAGTGCGGGACTAGCGGGGAACAATGAGCAGTTCTTC. The V and J genes are TRBV30 and TRBJ2-1; the match to TRBD2 covers 13 bases. Germline trimming cut 1 base from V and 5 bases from J; bases unmatched to any gene: 2. The germline CDR1 and CDR2 sequences are GTSNPN and SVGIG (reference sequence). The CDR3 is 15 residues long.

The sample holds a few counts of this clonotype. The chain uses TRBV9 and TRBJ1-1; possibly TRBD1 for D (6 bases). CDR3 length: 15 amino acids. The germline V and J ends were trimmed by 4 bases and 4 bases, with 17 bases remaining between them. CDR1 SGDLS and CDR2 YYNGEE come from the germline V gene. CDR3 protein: CASSSRGGLGTEAFF. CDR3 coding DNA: TGTGCCAGCAGCTCAAGAGGGGGGCTTGGCACTGAAGCTTTCTTT.

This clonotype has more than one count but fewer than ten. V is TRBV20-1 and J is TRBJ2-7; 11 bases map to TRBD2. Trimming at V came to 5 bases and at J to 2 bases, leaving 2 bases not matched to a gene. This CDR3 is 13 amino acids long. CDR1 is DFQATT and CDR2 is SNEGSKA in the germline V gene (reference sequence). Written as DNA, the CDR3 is TGCAGTGCTCCACTAGCGGGGGCCTACGAGCAGTACTTC. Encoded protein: CSAPLAGAYEQYF.

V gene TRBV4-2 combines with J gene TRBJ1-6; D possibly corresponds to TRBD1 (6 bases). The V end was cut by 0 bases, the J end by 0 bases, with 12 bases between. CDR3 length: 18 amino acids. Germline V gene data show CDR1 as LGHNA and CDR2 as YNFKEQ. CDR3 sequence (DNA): TGTGCCAGCAGCCAAGAGGACAGTAGGAGCTCCTATAATTCACCCCTCCACTTT. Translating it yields CASSQEDSRSSYNSPLHF.

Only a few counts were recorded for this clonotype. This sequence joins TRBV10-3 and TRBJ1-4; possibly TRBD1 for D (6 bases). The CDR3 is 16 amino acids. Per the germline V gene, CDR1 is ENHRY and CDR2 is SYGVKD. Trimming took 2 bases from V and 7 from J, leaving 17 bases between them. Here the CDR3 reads CAISETPQGGGEKLFF. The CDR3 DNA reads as TGTGCCATCAGTGAGACCCCACAGGGTGGGGGTGAAAAACTGTTTTTT.

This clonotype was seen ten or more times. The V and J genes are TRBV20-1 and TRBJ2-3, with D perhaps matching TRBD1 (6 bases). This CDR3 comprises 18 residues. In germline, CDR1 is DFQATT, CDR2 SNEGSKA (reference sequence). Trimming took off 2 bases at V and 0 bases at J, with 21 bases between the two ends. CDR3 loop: CSARSLLVRGISTDTQYF. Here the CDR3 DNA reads TGCAGTGCTAGATCCTTATTAGTGAGGGGGATCAGCACAGATACGCAGTATTTT.

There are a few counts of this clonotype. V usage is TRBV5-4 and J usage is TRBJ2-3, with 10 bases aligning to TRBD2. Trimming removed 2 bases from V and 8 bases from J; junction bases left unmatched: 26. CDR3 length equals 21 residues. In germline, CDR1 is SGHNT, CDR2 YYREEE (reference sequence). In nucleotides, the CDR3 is TGTGCCAGCAGCTTAGATGGCCCGTGGGCTAGCGGGAGAGTCAGGGTCGCTACGCAGTATTTT. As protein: CASSLDGPWASGRVRVATQYF.

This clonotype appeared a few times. The chain's CDR3 is CASSQVVVQGNEKLFF. CDR3 bases: TGCGCCAGCAGCCAAGTGGTTGTCCAGGGCAATGAAAAACTGTTTTTT. The chain recombines TRBV4-1 with TRBJ1-4; TRBD1 is a possible D gene (5 bases). V was pared by 1 base and J by 5 bases, with 14 bases between. The CDR3 contains 16 residues. CDR1 MGHRA and CDR2 YSYEKL come from the germline V gene.

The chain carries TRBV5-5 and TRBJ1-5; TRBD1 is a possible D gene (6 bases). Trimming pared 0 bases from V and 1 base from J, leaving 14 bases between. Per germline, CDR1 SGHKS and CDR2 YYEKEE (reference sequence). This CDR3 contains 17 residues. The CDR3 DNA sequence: TGTGCCAGCAGCTTGGCGTCGGGGGCAGGGAGCAATCAGCCCCAGCATTTT. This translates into CASSLASGAGSNQPQHF.

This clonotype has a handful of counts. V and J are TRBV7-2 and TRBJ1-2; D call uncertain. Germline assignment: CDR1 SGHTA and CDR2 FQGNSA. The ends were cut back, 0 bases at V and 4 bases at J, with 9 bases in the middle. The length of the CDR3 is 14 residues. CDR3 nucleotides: TGTGCCAGCAGCTTAGCAAGGCAGGCCTATGGCTACACCTTC. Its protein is CASSLARQAYGYTF.

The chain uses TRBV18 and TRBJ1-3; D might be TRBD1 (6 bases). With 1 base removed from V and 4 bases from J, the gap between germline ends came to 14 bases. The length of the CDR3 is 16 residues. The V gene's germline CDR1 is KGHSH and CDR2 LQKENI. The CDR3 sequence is CASSPLPWDTGNTIYF. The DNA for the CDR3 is TGTGCCAGCTCACCACTACCCTGGGACACGGGAAACACCATATATTTT.

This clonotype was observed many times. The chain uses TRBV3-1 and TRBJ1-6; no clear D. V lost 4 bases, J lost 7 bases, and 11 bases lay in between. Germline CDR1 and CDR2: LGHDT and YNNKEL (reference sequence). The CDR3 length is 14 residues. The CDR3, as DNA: TGTGCCAGCAGCCGGACGACTGAAAATTCACCCCTCCACTTT. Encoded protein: CASSRTTENSPLHF.